Each of the 23 T cell receptor delta chains below was sequenced from the same sample in a study of Vδ1+ human thymocytes. Study-wide results and limits: Thymic TRG and TRD repertoires appeared highly polyclonal, with Gaussian CDR3 length distributions.

These TCRs are of unknown antigen specificity. The template was reverse-transcribed extracted RNA. Multiplex PCR used pooled V-gene forward primers and a constant-region reverse primer to amplify CDR3s. TCRdb processed the multiplex PCR reads again with the CATT caller. The sample yields 45,000 to 75,000 delta-chain clones, over 12% seen once. Sequenced: Vdelta1+ gamma-delta thymocytes from the thymus. As for subset: FACS-sorted CD3+ TCRalphabeta- TCRVdelta1+ TCRVdelta2- thymocytes. These receptor sequences come from a girl less than two years old who had congenital heart surgery.

There are a few counts of this clone. This chain links TRDV1 with TRDJ1; 7 bases agree with TRDD3. Looked up from germline, CDR1 is TSWWSYY and CDR2 is QGS. CDR3 length: 20 residues. Unmatched junction bases numbered 16, after V lost 0 bases and J lost 0 bases. The CDR3 sequence is CALGELPRVVGGEYTDKLIF. The CDR3 DNA follows: TGTGCTCTTGGGGAACTTCCCCGAGTTGTTGGGGGAGAGTACACCGATAAACTCATCTTT.

The table lists this clone with a few counts. This rearrangement joins TRDV2 to TRDJ1, with 7 nucleotides matching TRDD3. Germline V gene data show CDR1 as GEAIGNYY and CDR2 as EKD. The V gene end was trimmed by 7 bases and the J gene end by 1 base; junction bases not matched to a gene: 8. CDR3 length: 14 amino acids. CDR3 DNA: TGTGCCTGCCGCTGGGGGGCTACCACCGATAAACTCATCTTT. Its protein product is CACRWGATTDKLIF.

The chain links TRDV1 to TRDJ1; TRDD3 matches 10 bases. CDR1 is TSWWSYY and CDR2 is QGS in the germline V gene. With V trimmed by 6 bases and J by 5 bases, 6 bases remained unmatched. The CDR3 has 14 residues. DNA for the CDR3: TGTGCTCTTGGAGTACTGGGGGATGTAGATAAACTCATCTTT. Its translation: CALGVLGDVDKLIF.

The genes are TRDV1 and TRDJ1, with D maybe TRDD3 (6 bases). This CDR3 is 24 amino acids long. Germline V CDR1 and CDR2: TSWWSYY, QGS. The germline V and J ends were trimmed by 2 bases and 2 bases, with 39 bases remaining between them. In DNA form, the CDR3 reads TGTGCTCTTGGGGAAGACCTGGTCCCCCAATCTATCGTGGGGGTAAACGGCGGAACCGATAAACTCATCTTT. It codes for CALGEDLVPQSIVGVNGGTDKLIF.

This clone showed up just a few times. This chain uses TRDV1 with TRDJ1; 11 bases line up with TRDD3. J lost 0 bases, V lost 3 bases, and 27 bases had no gene match. The CDR3 has 24 amino acids. CDR1 and CDR2 (germline): TSWWSYY, QGS. Here the CDR3 DNA reads TGTGCTCTTGGGGATCCCCCGACTTCCTCGAGTGGGGGATACGGGGTGATGTACACCGATAAACTCATCTTT. Encoded protein: CALGDPPTSSSGGYGVMYTDKLIF.

The table lists this clone with a few counts. The rearrangement uses TRDV1 and TRDJ1; the match to TRDD3 covers 11 bases. The CDR3 consists of 21 residues. Germline V gene lookup returns CDR1 TSWWSYY and CDR2 QGS. Losses at the gene ends were 1 base for V and 1 base for J; bases not matched to a gene: 17. CDR3 DNA: TGTGCTCTTGGGGAACCCGGCGTACTGGGGGATAGGGGTTGTGGCACCGATAAACTCATCTTT. Residues: CALGEPGVLGDRGCGTDKLIF.

V is TRDV1 and J is TRDJ1, with 9 positions matching TRDD3. CDR3 length: 19 residues. CDR1 TSWWSYY and CDR2 QGS come from the germline V gene. V lost 2 bases to trimming and J lost 3 bases; unmatched junction nucleotides: 16. The CDR3 bases are TGTGCTCTTGGGGAAGATATAAACTGGGGGACCACGGGGGCCGATAAACTCATCTTT. Amino acid sequence: CALGEDINWGTTGADKLIF.

The rearrangement links TRDV1 to TRDJ1, with 10 bases fitting TRDD3. Trimming took 1 base from V and 7 from J; bases not matched to a gene: 18. This CDR3 contains 19 residues. From germline, CDR1 is TSWWSYY and CDR2 QGS. The CDR3 region has the DNA TGTGCTCTTGGGGAACAACCCCACGATGGGCTGGGGGATAGCCGTAAACTCATCTTT. This sequence encodes CALGEQPHDGLGDSRKLIF.

The chain carries TRDV1 and TRDJ1, with 9 positions matching TRDD3. Germline V gives CDR1 TSWWSYY, CDR2 QGS. This CDR3 comprises 22 residues. V gave up 3 bases and J gave up 2 bases; unmatched junction bases: 25. CDR3 DNA: TGTGCTCTTGGGGAGCACCTTGCCCAGGAGGTGGGGGATAAAGTTGGGACCGATAAACTCATCTTT. Translated, it gives CALGEHLAQEVGDKVGTDKLIF.

This chain links TRDV3 with TRDJ1; D call uncertain. Germline V gene lookup returns CDR1 TVYSNPD and CDR2 GDNSRS (reference sequence). The CDR3 loop spans 17 amino acids. V was pared by 5 bases and J by 0 bases, with 25 bases between. The CDR3 loop is CAPDALDPDPYTDKLIF. The DNA of the CDR3 is TGTGCCCCAGACGCTCTCGACCCGGATCCGTACACCGATAAACTCATCTTT.

V usage is TRDV1 and J usage is TRDJ1, with D unclear. With 6 bases removed from V and 0 bases from J, the gap between germline ends came to 35 bases. The CDR3 is 22 residues long. Germline values: CDR1 TSWWSYY, CDR2 QGS. The CDR3 reads CALGVGLETPSSPRRHTDKLIF. CDR3 DNA: TGTGCTCTTGGAGTTGGCCTAGAAACTCCATCTTCACCGCGGAGGCACACCGATAAACTCATCTTT.

The table lists this clone with a few counts. This sequence joins TRDV1 and TRDJ1, with a possible D match to TRDD2 (7 bases). Trimming shortened V by 4 bases and J by 3 bases, and 39 bases separated the two germline ends. The CDR3 totals 23 residues. Germline lookup yields CDR1 TSWWSYY and CDR2 QGS. Here the CDR3 reads CALGVHSGHDSYHCTGFADKLIF. The CDR3 DNA follows: TGTGCTCTTGGGGTTCACTCGGGTCATGATTCCTACCACTGTACTGGGTTTGCCGATAAACTCATCTTT.

This clone was observed a handful of times. This chain joins TRDV1 and TRDJ1, with 13 positions matching TRDD3. V was clipped by 1 base and J by 4 bases; unmatched bases: 12. CDR1 and CDR2 (germline): TSWWSYY, QGS. The CDR3 runs 19 residues. DNA for the CDR3: TGTGCTCTTGGGGAACCCTCTCGTACTGGGGGATACGGAGGCGATAAACTCATCTTT. It is translated as CALGEPSRTGGYGGDKLIF.

The V and J genes are TRDV2 and TRDJ3; TRDD3 matches at 13 bases. Germline V gives CDR1 GEAIGNYY, CDR2 EKD. Losses at the gene ends were 0 bases for V and 0 bases for J; bases not matched to a gene: 4. The CDR3 contains 20 residues. The CDR3 loop is CACDTVLGDTRSWDTRQMFF. For the CDR3, the DNA is TGTGCCTGTGACACCGTACTGGGGGATACGCGCTCCTGGGACACCCGACAGATGTTTTTC.

The chain has TRDV1 and TRDJ1, with no clear D. The CDR3 is 14 residues long. Trimming took off 0 bases at V and 8 bases at J, with 13 bases between the two ends. The germline CDR1 and CDR2 sequences are TSWWSYY and QGS. The CDR3 sequence: CALGELGSQAKLIF. In DNA, the CDR3 is TGTGCTCTTGGGGAACTAGGGTCACAGGCGAAACTCATCTTT.

Worth noting for this clone: Its ends do not fully match the called genes, so a read error is possible. The rearrangement links TRDV1 to TRDJ1; D assignment may be TRDD2 or TRDD3 (7 bases each). Germline CDR1 and CDR2: TSWWSYY and QGS. This CDR3 has 21 residues. This CDR3 is CALGELSYIVLGTLGTDKLIF. The CDR3 DNA is TGTGCTCTTGGAGAACTTTCCTACATTGTACTGGGGACCCTGGGGACCGATAAACTCATCTTT.

This clone has a handful of counts. The chain carries TRDV1 and TRDJ1, with 12 bases fitting TRDD3. CDR1 TSWWSYY and CDR2 QGS come from the germline V gene. The CDR3 runs 25 residues. J was trimmed by 3 bases and V by 0 bases; bases with no gene match: 29. CDR3 sequence reads: CALGELVGLRPSYVPTGGYPDKLIF. The CDR3 region has the DNA TGTGCTCTTGGGGAACTAGTCGGTCTCCGGCCTTCCTACGTCCCTACTGGGGGATACCCCGATAAACTCATCTTT.

This clone turned up a few times. The rearrangement joins TRDV1 to TRDJ1, with TRDD3 matching 13 bases. The CDR3 consists of 19 residues. The germline CDR1 and CDR2 sequences are TSWWSYY and QGS. The junction had 13 bases not matched to a gene; V was cut back by 6 bases and J by 0 bases. Written as DNA, the CDR3 is TGTGCTCTTGGTCGTATCCCGTACTGGGGGATACGTCACACCGATAAACTCATCTTT. Protein: CALGRIPYWGIRHTDKLIF.

This clone showed up just a few times. The chain employs TRDV1 and TRDJ1, with D possibly being TRDD3 (5 bases). The CDR3 totals 19 residues. Germline V gene data show CDR1 as TSWWSYY and CDR2 as QGS. The germline V and J ends were trimmed by 1 base and 1 base, with 22 bases remaining between them. CDR3 sequence: CALGEQYVPGARATDKLIF. CDR3 nucleotides: TGTGCTCTTGGGGAACAGTACGTACCGGGGGCCAGGGCCACCGATAAACTCATCTTT.

The chain links TRDV1 to TRDJ1; 8 nucleotides match TRDD3. In germline, CDR1 is TSWWSYY, CDR2 QGS. The CDR3 has 20 amino acids. The V and J ends lost 1 base and 0 bases, in that order; junction bases with no gene match: 16. As DNA, the CDR3 is TGTGCTCTTGGGGAACCAGAAGCCTTCCCGCACTGGGGGTACACCGATAAACTCATCTTT. This codes for CALGEPEAFPHWGYTDKLIF.

The sample holds one count of this clone. The chain is built from TRDV1 and TRDJ1; 9 positions match TRDD3. There are 20 residues in the CDR3. The ends lost 4 bases at V and 0 bases at J; junction bases unmatched: 18. Germline CDR1 and CDR2: TSWWSYY and QGS. CDR3 loop: CALGATYWDWGTGYTDKLIF. The CDR3 nucleotides are TGTGCTCTTGGGGCGACCTATTGGGACTGGGGGACAGGGTACACCGATAAACTCATCTTT.

The gene calls are TRDV1 and TRDJ1; 10 nucleotides match TRDD3. V lost 1 base, J lost 2 bases, and 16 bases stayed unmatched. This CDR3 region has 20 residues. Germline assignment: CDR1 TSWWSYY and CDR2 QGS. CDR3 loop: CALGERFQPLGDRKTDKLIF. CDR3 sequence (DNA): TGTGCTCTTGGGGAACGTTTCCAGCCCCTGGGGGATAGGAAGACCGATAAACTCATCTTT.

The rearrangement joins TRDV1 to TRDJ1; TRDD3 agrees at 10 bases. V lost 4 bases, J lost 3 bases, and 29 bases stayed unmatched. This CDR3 is built from 23 residues. In germline, CDR1 is TSWWSYY, CDR2 QGS. The CDR3 bases are TGTGCTCTTGGGGGCCCGGACTTTCCTACGGGGGTACTGGGGGATCCGTTCGCCGATAAACTCATCTTT. This codes for CALGGPDFPTGVLGDPFADKLIF.